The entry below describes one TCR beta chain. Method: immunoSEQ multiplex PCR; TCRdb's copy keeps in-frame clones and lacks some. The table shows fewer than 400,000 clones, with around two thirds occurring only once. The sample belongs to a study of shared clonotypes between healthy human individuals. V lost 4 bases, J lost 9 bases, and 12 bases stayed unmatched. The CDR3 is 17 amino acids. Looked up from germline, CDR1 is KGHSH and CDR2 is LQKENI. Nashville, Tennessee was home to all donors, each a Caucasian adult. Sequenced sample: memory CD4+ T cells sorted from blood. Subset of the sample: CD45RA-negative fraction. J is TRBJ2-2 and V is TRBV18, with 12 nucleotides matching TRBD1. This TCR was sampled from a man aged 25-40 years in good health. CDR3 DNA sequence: TGTGCCAGCTCACGGAGGGGACAGGGGGCGTTGTCCTGGGAGCTGTTTTTT. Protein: CASSRRGQGALSWELFF.